What follows describes a single T cell receptor (beta chain). These data are taken from a study of technical replicates of blood from a few donors. V lost 6 bases, J lost 8 bases, and 19 bases lay in between. Germline CDR1 reads SGHAT; CDR2 reads FQNNGV. The CDR3 has 14 amino acids. Libraries were prepared by immunoSEQ multiplex PCR; TCRdb keeps only in-frame clonotypes and omits some of them. The table includes about 59,000 clones, over 85% detected once. The sequencing sample was made of PBMCs. This chain uses TRBV11-2 with TRBJ1-2, with a weak D call TRBD1 (5 bases). The source is a human donor in good health. Some clones in this sample may be carry-over from other donors' samples. CDR3: CASRGFLGGVGYTF. Written as DNA, the CDR3 is TGTGCCAGCAGAGGATTCCTCGGGGGGGTCGGCTACACCTTC.